What follows are 22 T cell receptor delta chains derived from one specimen sequenced in a study of γδ T cells in repeated Plasmodium falciparum infection listed by TCRdb under 2021. For bulk TCR repertoire analysis, Vgamma9/Vdelta2+ and Vdelta2-negative gammadelta T cell populations were isolated by flow sorting from peripheral blood mononuclear cells. Receptor amplification or capture employed multiplex PCR. Sequencing relied on an Illumina MiSeq. Clones were re-identified by TCRdb from the public reads with CATT, and rows with the same DNA were merged. In all, the sample holds 40,000 to 55,000 delta-chain clones, and roughly 1.9% of those were seen once. Roughly 25% of the sample belongs to the ten largest clones. Source material: gamma-delta T cells from blood. The receptors were sampled from a pool of human donors (malaria-infected and uninfected, not separated).

As to this clone: Given a far larger clone just one base away, this is likely a sequencing read error. The identical CDR3 is also encoded by other nucleotide sequences in the sample. A V gene of TRDV1 was called, but no J gene was assigned; TRDD3, the D gene given by the table, was not confirmed from the DNA. The CDR3 contains 28 residues. Germline lookup yields CDR1 TSWWSYY and CDR2 QGS. The DNA for the CDR3 is TGTGCTCTTGGGGAACGACCTTCCTACGTATGGCTCCCTTACTGGGGGATACTTGGGTTTGAGTACACCGATAAGCTCATCTTT. Translated, it gives CALGERPSYVWLPYWGILGFEYTDKLIF.

Concerning this clone itself: The amino acid sequence in TCRdb belongs to a much larger clone and departs from this DNA's translation at residue 11, likely a sequencing read error; the sequence shown is translated from the DNA. The J gene is TRDJ1, the V gene TRDV2; 10 positions match TRDD3. Since TCRdb gives no J gene, matching the DNA to germline was used here to assign it. The CDR3 runs 23 residues. CDR1 and CDR2 from the germline V gene are GEAIGNYY and EKD. Losses at the gene ends were 0 bases for V and 0 bases for J; bases not matched to a gene: 24. The CDR3 is CACDTVKGQIQGDTDRYTDKLIF. In DNA form, the CDR3 reads TGTGCCTGTGACACCGTAAAAGGTCAGATACAGGGGGATACGGACAGGTACACCGATAAACTCATCTTT.

This clone was observed a handful of times. The translation of this DNA and the TCRdb protein of a much larger clone differ at residue 13, probably owing to a read error; the protein shown here is translated from the DNA. Other DNA sequences in this specimen translate into the identical CDR3. The rearrangement joins TRDV1 to TRDJ1; TRDD3 agrees at 7 bases. Assignment of the J gene here rests on matching the DNA to germline, because TCRdb gives none. CDR3 length: 20 amino acids. Germline assignment: CDR1 TSWWSYY and CDR2 QGS. The DNA for the CDR3 is TGTGCCCTTGGGGAACTAACCAATATCGTTGGGGGACACCACCCCGATAAACTCATCTTT. This gives the protein CALGELTNIVGGHHPDKLIF.

The sample holds many counts of this clone. TCRdb pairs this DNA with a much larger clone's protein that differs at residue 4, likely a read error; the protein shown was translated from the DNA. The rearrangement links TRDV2 to TRDJ1; the match to TRDD3 covers 9 bases. TCRdb carries no J gene annotation; the J gene was assigned here by matching the DNA with germline. This CDR3 has 20 amino acids. J lost 0 bases, V lost 5 bases, and 21 bases had no gene match. The germline V gene has CDR1 GEAIGNYY and CDR2 EKD. The CDR3 here is CACGRLLGDSLDRHTDKLIF. Here the CDR3 DNA reads TGTGCCTGTGGCAGACTGCTGGGGGATTCGCTAGACCGACACACCGATAAACTCATCTTT.

In its sample, this clone was seen a few times. TCRdb records a much larger clone's protein for this DNA, with a difference at residues 10 and 20 that likely arises from a read error; the protein given is the translation of the DNA. The gene calls are TRDV1 and TRDJ1, with D perhaps TRDD2 or TRDD3 (5 bases each). This CDR3 region has 23 residues. Looked up from germline, CDR1 is TSWWSYY and CDR2 is QGS. CDR3 region: CALGAPGPPPYLPIIRYTDTLIF. CDR3 nucleotide sequence: TGTGCTCTTGGGGCCCCAGGGCCCCCTCCCTACTTACCCATTATACGGTACACCGATACACTCATCTTT.

This clone was counted many times. As DNA, the CDR3 is TGTGCCTGTGATACTTTACGGTGGACTGGGGGCAGATACTTAGCCGATAAACTCATCTTT. Its protein is CACDTLRWTGGRYLADKLIF. This chain uses TRDV2 with TRDJ1, with 8 positions matching TRDD3. The CDR3 length is 20 residues. Germline V gene lookup returns CDR1 GEAIGNYY and CDR2 EKD. V was clipped by 4 bases and J by 3 bases; unmatched bases: 24.

Notes on this clone: The amino acid sequence in TCRdb belongs to a much larger clone and departs from this DNA's translation at residue 15, likely a sequencing read error; the sequence shown is translated from the DNA. The V gene is TRDV3, but the J gene lacks a call; TRDD3 is the table's D call and was not checked against the DNA. The CDR3 consists of 17 residues. Germline V gene sequence: CDR1 TVYSNPD, CDR2 GDNSRS (reference sequence). The CDR3 DNA follows: TGTGCCTTCCGGGGGAAAGGTAGCTCCTGGGACACCCGACAGGTGTTTTTC. Translation: CAFRGKGSSWDTRQVFF.

This clone was counted a few times. This is likely an artifact of a read error, given a far larger clone one base away. Within the sample, other DNA sequences also encode this same CDR3. The CDR3 region has the DNA TGTGCTCTTGGGGAATCCCCGCACTTCCTACGGTCTCCACGGGGGGATACGCCGGACGAACACACCGATAAACTCATCTTC. Translating gives CALGESPHFLRSPRGDTPDEHTDKLIF. A V gene of TRDV1 was called, but no J gene was assigned; the table's D call of TRDD3 was not tested on the DNA. Germline V gene data show CDR1 as TSWWSYY and CDR2 as QGS. The CDR3 is made up of 27 amino acids.

This clone was picked up many times. A far larger clone is one base from this, pointing to a likely read error. Within the sample, other DNA sequences also encode this same CDR3. The V segment is TRDV3, and no J call was made; the table's D call TRDD3 went unverified against the DNA. CDR3 size: 17 residues. CDR1 is TVYSNPD and CDR2 is GDNSRS in the germline V gene (reference sequence). The CDR3 sequence: CALGGVLGNTNTDKLIF. CDR3 DNA sequence: TGTGCCTTGGGGGGGGTACTGGGGAATACCAACACCGATAAGCTCATCTTT.

This clone was seen a few times. The TCRdb protein, from a much larger clone, departs from this DNA's translation at residue 15, likely by read error; the protein shown derives from the DNA. The chain combines TRDV1 with TRDJ1; the match to TRDD3 covers 8 bases. TCRdb records no J gene; here it was assigned by comparing the DNA to germline. V lost 4 bases and J lost 0; bases outside the gene matches: 25. CDR3 length: 22 amino acids. Germline CDR1 TSWWSYY, CDR2 QGS. In nucleotides, the CDR3 is TGTGCTCTTGGGGGGACGTTTAAGGTTGCGCCGGTCTGGGGGACTTACACCGATAAACTCATCTTT. Protein: CALGGTFKVAPVWGTYTDKLIF.

This clone rates as medium-sized. The same CDR3 can be traced to other DNA sequences in this sample. The V gene is TRDV1, the J gene TRDJ1; D gene uncertain. CDR3 length: 18 amino acids. CDR1 and CDR2 (germline): TSWWSYY, QGS. Deletions cut 0 bases from V and 0 bases from J, with 17 bases between. In DNA form, the CDR3 reads TGTGCTCTTGGGGAACTCGATCGTCCTCCGGGTTACACCGATAAACTCATCTTT. Translation: CALGELDRPPGYTDKLIF.

Notes on this clone: A far larger clone is one base from this, pointing to a likely read error. The gene calls are TRDV1 and TRDJ1, with 10 bases lining up with TRDD3. The J gene, not given by TCRdb, was assigned here from a germline match of the nucleotide sequence. The germline CDR1 and CDR2 sequences are TSWWSYY and QGS. With 4 bases clipped from V and 0 bases from J, the junction kept 26 bases outside the gene matches. This CDR3 is built from 23 residues. CDR3 sequence reads: CALGGSSCRERAWGIPDTDKLIF. For the CDR3, the DNA is TGTGCTCTTGGGGGATCTTCTTGTAGAGAACGTGCTTGGGGGATACCAGACACCGATAAACTCATCTTT.

The sample holds a few counts of this clone. The protein in TCRdb stems from a much larger clone and differs at residue 5 from this DNA's translation, likely a read error; here the protein is translated from the DNA. V and J are TRDV1 and TRDJ1; the D gene is possibly TRDD3 (5 bases). No J gene was available from TCRdb, and it was assigned here by a germline match of the DNA. Trimming removed 4 bases at V and 0 bases at J, with 27 bases between. This CDR3 has 20 residues. Germline V CDR1 and CDR2: TSWWSYY, QGS. CDR3 sequence: CALGGPTFGYVRGYTDKLIF. The CDR3 bases are TGTGCTCTTGGGGGACCCACTTTCGGGTACGTAAGGGGGTACACCGATAAACTCATCTTT.

As regards this clone: This likely reflects a read error, since a far larger clone is one base away. The sample carries other DNA sequences with the same CDR3. The chain couples TRDV2 to TRDJ1, with 10 bases aligning to TRDD3. In the absence of a J gene in TCRdb, the DNA was matched to germline to assign it here. Germline-derived CDR1 and CDR2 are GEAIGNYY and EKD. This CDR3 is built from 22 residues. The CDR3 region has the DNA TGTGCCTGTGACACCGTCGTATACACTGGGGGATCCCCCGAAAAGTACACCGACAAACTCATCTTT. The encoded protein is CACDTVVYTGGSPEKYTDKLIF.

There are many counts of this clone. This DNA translates differently at residue 8 from the TCRdb protein, which is that of a much larger clone; a read error is likely, and the protein shown is the DNA's own translation. The chain carries TRDV3 and TRDJ1, with TRDD3 identical over 7 bases. Assignment of the J gene here rests on matching the DNA to germline, because TCRdb gives none. The CDR3 is made up of 17 amino acids. V shed 4 bases and J 0 bases; nucleotides not matched to a gene: 17. The germline gives CDR1 TVYSNPD, CDR2 GDNSRS (reference sequence). This chain's CDR3 is CASAYEGSLGDTDKLIF. As DNA, the CDR3 is TGTGCCTCCGCCTACGAAGGGTCTCTGGGGGACACCGATAAACTCATCTTT.

This clone was recorded many times. This sequence is one base from a far larger clone and is likely a read error. This CDR3 is also generated by other DNA sequences in the sample. This chain joins TRAV38-2/DV8 and TRDJ1; 12 bases align to TRDD3. TCRdb leaves out the J gene; it was filled in here by matching the DNA to germline. Germline V gives CDR1 TSESDYY, CDR2 QEAYKQQN. The CDR3 covers 24 residues. CDR3 nucleotide sequence: TGCGCTTATAGGAGCTTCGAATACTTCCAAGCTACGTACTGGGGGATACCGGCCACCGATAAACTCATCTTT. Translating it yields CAYRSFEYFQATYWGIPATDKLIF.

A note on this clone: A far larger clone is only one base removed, so a read error is likely. This sample also contains other DNA sequences that code for the same CDR3. V gene TRDV3 combines with J gene TRDJ1, with 11 bases aligning to TRDD3. TCRdb offers no J gene call, so here the DNA was matched to germline to obtain one. Looked up from germline, CDR1 is TVYSNPD and CDR2 is GDNSRS (reference sequence). V lost 2 bases to trimming and J lost 3 bases; unmatched junction nucleotides: 26. This CDR3 spans 21 amino acids. This CDR3 reads CAFETWPSAYSGGYVSDKLIF. In nucleotides, the CDR3 is TGTGCCTTTGAGACCTGGCCTTCCGCCTATAGTGGGGGATACGTCTCCGATAAACTCATCTTT.

Worth noting for this clone: This DNA's translation differs at residue 3 from TCRdb's protein, which comes from a much larger clone; a read error is likely, and the protein shown is translated from the DNA. The rearrangement joins TRDV1 to TRDJ1, with D maybe TRDD3 (6 bases). The J gene comes from matching the DNA to germline here; TCRdb lacks it. The CDR3 runs to 20 residues. CDR1 is TSWWSYY, CDR2 QGS, per germline. DNA of the CDR3: TGTGCTCCTGGGGAACTCTACCAGTGGGGGTTCCGCGACACCTTCGATAAACTCATCTTT. Encoded protein: CAPGELYQWGFRDTFDKLIF.

Notes on this clone: The protein recorded in TCRdb matches a much larger clone and deviates from this DNA's translation at residue 6, suggesting a read error; the protein here is obtained by translating the DNA. The chain employs TRDV2 and TRDJ1; tentatively, D is TRDD3 (6 bases). The J gene, absent from TCRdb, was called here by matching the DNA to germline. Deletions cut 3 bases from V and 4 bases from J, with 17 bases between. CDR1 and CDR2 from the germline V gene are GEAIGNYY and EKD. The CDR3 totals 15 residues. As DNA, the CDR3 is TGTGCCTGTGACGTGATGGGGGGCCAAGGCGATAAACTCATCTTT. Translating gives CACDVMGGQGDKLIF.

Comment on this clone: This likely came from a read error, as a far larger clone is one base away. The V gene call is TRDV2, and the J gene call is absent. The length of the CDR3 is 14 residues. Per the germline V gene, CDR1 is GEAIGNYY and CDR2 is EKD. Written as DNA, the CDR3 is TGTGCCTGTGACTCAATTACTGAAACCGATAAACTCATCTTC. Encoded protein: CACDSITETDKLIF.

In the case of this clone: Other nucleotide sequences in the sample specify the same CDR3. The chain employs TRDV1 and TRDJ1; 8 nucleotides agree with TRDD3. TCRdb is silent on the J gene; assignment here came from matching the DNA to germline. Germline assignment: CDR1 TSWWSYY and CDR2 QGS. Germline trimming cut 6 bases from V and 2 bases from J; bases unmatched to any gene: 32. The CDR3 sequence is 23 residues long. The CDR3 nucleotides are TGTGCTCTTGGACCTATTGGGGCTTCCCAGTACTGGGGGTCCCACCTAGTAACCGATAAACTCATCTTT. It codes for CALGPIGASQYWGSHLVTDKLIF.

As to this clone: TCRdb's protein for this DNA is that of a much larger clone and differs from the translation at residue 5, likely a read error; the protein shown is the DNA translation. The rearrangement links TRDV2 to TRDJ1; 10 bases agree with TRDD3. The J gene comes from matching the DNA to germline here; TCRdb lacks it. J was trimmed by 1 base and V by 5 bases; bases with no gene match: 12. In germline, CDR1 is GEAIGNYY, CDR2 EKD. The CDR3 is 17 amino acids. CDR3 sequence reads: CACGMGGIRWCTDKLIF. In DNA, the CDR3 is TGTGCCTGTGGGATGGGGGGGATACGTTGGTGCACCGATAAACTCATCTTT.